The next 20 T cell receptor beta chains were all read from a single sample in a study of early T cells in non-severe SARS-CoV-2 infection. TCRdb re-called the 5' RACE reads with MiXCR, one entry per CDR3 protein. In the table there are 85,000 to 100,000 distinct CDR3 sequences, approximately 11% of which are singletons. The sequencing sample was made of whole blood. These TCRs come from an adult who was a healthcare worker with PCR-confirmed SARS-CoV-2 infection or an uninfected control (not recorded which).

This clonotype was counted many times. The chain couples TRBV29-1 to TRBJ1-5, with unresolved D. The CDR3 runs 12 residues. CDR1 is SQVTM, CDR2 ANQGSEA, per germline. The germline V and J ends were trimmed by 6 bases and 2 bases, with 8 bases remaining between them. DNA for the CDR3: TGCAGCGTGAATGACGGCAATCAGCCCCAGCATTTT. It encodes CSVNDGNQPQHF. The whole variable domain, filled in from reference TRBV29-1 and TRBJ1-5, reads SAVISQKPSRDICQRGTSLTIQCQVDSQVTMMFWYRQQPGQSLTLIATANQGSEATYESGFVIDKFPISRPNLTFSTLTVSNMSPEDSSIYLCSVNDGNQPQHFGDGTRLSIL.

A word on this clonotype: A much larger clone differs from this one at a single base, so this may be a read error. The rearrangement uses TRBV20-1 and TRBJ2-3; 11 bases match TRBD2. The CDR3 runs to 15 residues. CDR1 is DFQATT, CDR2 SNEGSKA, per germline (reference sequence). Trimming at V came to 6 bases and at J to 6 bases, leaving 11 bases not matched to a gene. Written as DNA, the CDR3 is TGCAGTGCCACGGTGAGGACTAGCGGGCTGGATACGCAGTATTTT. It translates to CSATVRTSGLDTQYF.

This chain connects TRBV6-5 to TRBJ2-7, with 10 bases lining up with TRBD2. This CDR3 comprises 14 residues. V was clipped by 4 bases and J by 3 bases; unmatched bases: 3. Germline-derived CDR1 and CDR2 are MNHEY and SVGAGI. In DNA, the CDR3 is TGTGCCAGCAGTTCCCTAGCGGGAGACTACGAGCAGTACTTC. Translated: CASSSLAGDYEQYF.

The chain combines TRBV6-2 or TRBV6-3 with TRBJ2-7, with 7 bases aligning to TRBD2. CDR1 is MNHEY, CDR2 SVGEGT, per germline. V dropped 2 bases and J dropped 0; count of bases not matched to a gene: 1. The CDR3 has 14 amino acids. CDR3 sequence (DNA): TGTGCCAGCAGTTACGCGGGAGACTCCTACGAGCAGTACTTC. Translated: CASSYAGDSYEQYF.

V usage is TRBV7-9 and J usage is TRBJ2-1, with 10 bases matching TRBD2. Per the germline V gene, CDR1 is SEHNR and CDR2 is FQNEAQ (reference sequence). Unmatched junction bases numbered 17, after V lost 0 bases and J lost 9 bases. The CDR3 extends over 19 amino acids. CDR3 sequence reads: CASSLAVTSGLEYVSEQFF. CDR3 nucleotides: TGTGCCAGCAGCTTAGCGGTGACTAGCGGGTTAGAATACGTCTCTGAGCAGTTCTTC.

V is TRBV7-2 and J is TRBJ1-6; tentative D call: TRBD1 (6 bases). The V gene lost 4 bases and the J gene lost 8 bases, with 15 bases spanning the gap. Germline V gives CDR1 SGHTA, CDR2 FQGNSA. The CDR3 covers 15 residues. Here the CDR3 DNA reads TGTGCCAGCAGCTACCAGGGGACTAGGGATTCACCCCTCCACTTT. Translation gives CASSYQGTRDSPLHF.

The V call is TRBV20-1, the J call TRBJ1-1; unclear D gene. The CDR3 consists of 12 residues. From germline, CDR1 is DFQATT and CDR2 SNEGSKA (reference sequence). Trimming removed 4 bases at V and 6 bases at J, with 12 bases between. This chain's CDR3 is CSAIPRDSEAFF. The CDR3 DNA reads TGCAGTGCTATTCCCAGAGATTCTGAAGCTTTCTTT.

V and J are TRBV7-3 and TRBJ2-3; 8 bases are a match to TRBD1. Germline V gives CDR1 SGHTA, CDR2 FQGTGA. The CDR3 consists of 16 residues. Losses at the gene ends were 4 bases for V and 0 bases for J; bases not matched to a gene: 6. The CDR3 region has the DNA TGTGCCAGCAGCTCGAGACAGGGGACTAGCACAGATACGCAGTATTTT. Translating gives CASSSRQGTSTDTQYF.

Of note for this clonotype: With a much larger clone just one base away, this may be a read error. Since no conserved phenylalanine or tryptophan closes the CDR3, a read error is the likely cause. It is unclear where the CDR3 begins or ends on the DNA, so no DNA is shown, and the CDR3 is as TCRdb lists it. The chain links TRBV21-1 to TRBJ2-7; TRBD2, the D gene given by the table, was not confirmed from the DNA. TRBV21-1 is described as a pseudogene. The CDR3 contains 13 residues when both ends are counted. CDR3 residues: CASSKGGAPEQYI.

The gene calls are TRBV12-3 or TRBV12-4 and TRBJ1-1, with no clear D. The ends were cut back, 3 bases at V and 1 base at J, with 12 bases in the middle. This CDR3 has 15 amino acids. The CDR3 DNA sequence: TGTGCCAGCAGTTTCGCAGGTCTAGGGAACACTGAAGCTTTCTTT. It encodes CASSFAGLGNTEAFF.

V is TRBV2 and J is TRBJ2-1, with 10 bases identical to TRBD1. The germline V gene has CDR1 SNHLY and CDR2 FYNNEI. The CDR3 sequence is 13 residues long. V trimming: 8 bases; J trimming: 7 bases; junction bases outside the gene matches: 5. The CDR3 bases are TGTGCCAGCCGACAGGGGGCATGGAATGAGCAGTTCTTC. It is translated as CASRQGAWNEQFF.

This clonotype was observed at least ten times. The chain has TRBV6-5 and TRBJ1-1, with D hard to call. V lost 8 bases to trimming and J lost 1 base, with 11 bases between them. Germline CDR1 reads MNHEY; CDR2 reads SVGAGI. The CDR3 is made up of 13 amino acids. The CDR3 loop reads CASLSGWNTEAFF. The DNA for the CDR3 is TGTGCCAGCTTGTCCGGGTGGAACACTGAAGCTTTCTTT.

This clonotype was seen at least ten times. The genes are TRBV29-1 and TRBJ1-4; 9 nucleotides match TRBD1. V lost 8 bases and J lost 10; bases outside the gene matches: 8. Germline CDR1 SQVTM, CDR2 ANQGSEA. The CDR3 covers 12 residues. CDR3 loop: CSSSLTGGKLFF. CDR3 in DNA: TGCAGCTCCTCTTTGACAGGGGGAAAACTGTTTTTT.

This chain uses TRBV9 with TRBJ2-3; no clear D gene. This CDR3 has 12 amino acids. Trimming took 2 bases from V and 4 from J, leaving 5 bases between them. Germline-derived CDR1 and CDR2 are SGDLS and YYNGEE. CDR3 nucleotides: TGTGCCAGCAGCGTCGAATCAGATACGCAGTATTTT. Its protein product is CASSVESDTQYF. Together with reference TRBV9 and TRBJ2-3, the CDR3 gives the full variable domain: DSGVTQTPKHLITATGQRVTLRCSPRSGDLSVYWYQQSLDQGLQFLIQYYNGEERAKGNILERFSAQQFPDLHSELNLSSLELGDSALYFCASSVESDTQYFGPGTRLTVL.

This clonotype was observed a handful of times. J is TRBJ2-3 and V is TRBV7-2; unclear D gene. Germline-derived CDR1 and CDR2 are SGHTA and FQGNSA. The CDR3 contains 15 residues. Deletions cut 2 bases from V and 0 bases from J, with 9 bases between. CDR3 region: CASSLRPRSTDTQYF. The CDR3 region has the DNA TGTGCCAGCAGCTTACGGCCTAGGAGCACAGATACGCAGTATTTT.

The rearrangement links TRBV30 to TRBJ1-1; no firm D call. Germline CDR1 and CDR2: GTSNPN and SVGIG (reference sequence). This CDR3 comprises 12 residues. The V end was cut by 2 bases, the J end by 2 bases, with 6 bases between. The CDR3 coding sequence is TGTGCCTGGAGTAAGGCAAACACTGAAGCTTTCTTT. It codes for CAWSKANTEAFF.

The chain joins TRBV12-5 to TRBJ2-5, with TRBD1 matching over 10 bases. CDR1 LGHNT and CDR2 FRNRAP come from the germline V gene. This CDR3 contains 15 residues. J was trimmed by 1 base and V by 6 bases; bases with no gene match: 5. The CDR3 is CASGPGTGVQETQYF. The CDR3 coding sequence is TGTGCTAGTGGCCCCGGGACAGGGGTCCAAGAGACCCAGTACTTC.

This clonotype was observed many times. CDR3 region: CASSPREEYEAFF. DNA for the CDR3: TGTGCCAGCTCACCACGGGAGGAGTATGAAGCTTTCTTT. J is TRBJ1-1 and V is TRBV18; D is undetermined. V was cut by 1 base and J by 7 bases, with 10 bases left in between. Germline CDR1 is KGHSH and CDR2 is LQKENI. The CDR3 consists of 13 residues. The full variable domain, with the rest looked up from reference TRBV18 and TRBJ1-1, is NAGVMQNPRHLVRRRGQEARLRCSPMKGHSHVYWYRQLPEEGLKFMVYLQKENIIDESGMPKERFSAEFPKEGPSILRIQQVVRGDSAAYFCASSPREEYEAFFGQGTRLTVV.

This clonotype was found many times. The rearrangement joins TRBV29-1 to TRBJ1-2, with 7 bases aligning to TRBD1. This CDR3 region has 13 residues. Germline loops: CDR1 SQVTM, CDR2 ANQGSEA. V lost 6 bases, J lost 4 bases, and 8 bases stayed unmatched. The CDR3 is CSVVDRLIYGYTF. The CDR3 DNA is TGCAGCGTGGTGGACAGGTTGATCTATGGCTACACCTTC.

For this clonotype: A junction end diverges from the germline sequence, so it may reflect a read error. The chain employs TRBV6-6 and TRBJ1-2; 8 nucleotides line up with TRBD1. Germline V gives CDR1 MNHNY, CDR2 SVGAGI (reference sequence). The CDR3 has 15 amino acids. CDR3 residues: CASSSSTGANHGYTF. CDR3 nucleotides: TGTGCCAGCTCATCGTCGACAGGGGCTAACCATGGCTACACCTTC.